This TCR beta chain was sequenced in a study of blood T cell repertoires in COVID-19. Study summary: Recovery meant two consecutive negative NP/OP PCR tests, professional clearance, or resolved symptoms. Collection of acute and convalescent COVID-19 samples took place in the United States, Italy and Spain.

Participant age was roughly 18 to 89 years, and participants resided in roughly 25 US areas. As originally analysed: Using reference gene primer amplification, nucleated cell counts were estimated. Here immunoSEQ multiplex PCR was the method, and the copy in TCRdb shows in-frame clones only, minus some. V, J and clone size are those of that table, while D and trimming were read from the DNA. The sample consists of more than 120,000 clones, 84% of them appearing once. Deletions cut 5 bases from V and 4 bases from J, with 11 bases between. The CDR3 consists of 13 residues. V gene TRBV12-3 or TRBV12-4 combines with J gene TRBJ1-1; maybe TRBD1 (5 bases). This TCR came from a middle-aged man in a cohort exposed to, infected with or recovered from COVID-19 (not recorded which). Source material: PBMCs or T cells enriched from blood (not recorded which). The chain's CDR3 is CASSLQGITEAFF. CDR3 sequence (DNA): TGTGCCAGCAGTCTTCAGGGTATCACTGAAGCTTTCTTT.